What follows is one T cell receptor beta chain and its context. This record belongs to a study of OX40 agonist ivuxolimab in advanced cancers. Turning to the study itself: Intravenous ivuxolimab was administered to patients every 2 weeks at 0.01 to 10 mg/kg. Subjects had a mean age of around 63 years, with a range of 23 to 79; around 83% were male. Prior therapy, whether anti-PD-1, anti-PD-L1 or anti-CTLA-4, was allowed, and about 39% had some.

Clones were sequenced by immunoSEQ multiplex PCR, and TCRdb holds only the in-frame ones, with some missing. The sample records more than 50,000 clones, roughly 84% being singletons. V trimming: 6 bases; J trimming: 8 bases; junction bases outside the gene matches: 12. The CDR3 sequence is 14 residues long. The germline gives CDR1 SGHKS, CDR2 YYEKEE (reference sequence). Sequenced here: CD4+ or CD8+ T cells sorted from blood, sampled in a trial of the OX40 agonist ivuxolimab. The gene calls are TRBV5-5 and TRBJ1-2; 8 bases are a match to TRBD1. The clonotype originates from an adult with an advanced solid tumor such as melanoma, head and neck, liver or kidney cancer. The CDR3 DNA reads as TGTGCCAGCACCCACCTAGGGACAGGCGGGGGCTACACCTTC. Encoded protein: CASTHLGTGGGYTF. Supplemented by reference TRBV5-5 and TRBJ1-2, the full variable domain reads DAGVTQSPTHLIKTRGQQVTLRCSPISGHKSVSWYQQVLGQGPQFIFQYYEKEERGRGNFPDRFSARQFPNYSSELNVNALLLGDSALYLCASTHLGTGGGYTFGSGTRLTVV.